The 32 T cell receptor beta chains presented below share a single source sample, sequenced in a study of PD-1 blockade in classical Hodgkin lymphoma. Repertoires were generated with immunoSEQ multiplex PCR, while TCRdb's copy carries only in-frame clones and drops some. The data hold roughly 48,000 clones, with around nine tenths observed a single time. Time point reported: cycle 4 day 1 (C4D1), after 6 weeks of nivolumab. Relapse after autologous stem cell transplantation occurred in every patient, and brentuximab vedotin exposure varied. The sequencing used peripheral blood mononuclear cells (PBMCs), collected before the fourth cycle of nivolumab. The receptors were gathered from a human donor with classical Hodgkin lymphoma.

This chain links TRBV6-1 with TRBJ2-5; tentatively, D is TRBD2 (5 bases). CDR1 MNHNS and CDR2 SASEGT come from the germline V gene. Trimming shortened V by 4 bases and J by 3 bases, and 12 bases separated the two germline ends. This CDR3 is built from 14 residues. DNA of the CDR3: TGTGCCAGCAGTGGGTTGTCGGGGAAAGAGACCCAGTACTTC. Residues: CASSGLSGKETQYF.

The chain links TRBV6-6 to TRBJ1-6; D is undetermined. V lost 5 bases and J 9 bases, leaving 17 bases between the germline ends. CDR3 length equals 15 residues. Germline CDR1 MNHNY, CDR2 SVGAGI (reference sequence). The CDR3 coding sequence is TGTGCCAGCAGTCCTTCGGGAGGAGCTAGTTCACCCCTCCACTTT. This gives the protein CASSPSGGASSPLHF.

The rearrangement joins TRBV19 to TRBJ2-7, with 7 bases aligning to TRBD1. V lost 6 bases and J lost 7; bases outside the gene matches: 12. The V gene's germline CDR1 is LNHDA and CDR2 SQIVND (reference sequence). The CDR3 loop spans 14 amino acids. CDR3 in amino acids: CASSPGTANLEQYF. The DNA of the CDR3 is TGTGCCAGTAGCCCCGGGACAGCCAATTTGGAGCAGTACTTC.

The chain is built from TRBV7-9 and TRBJ1-1; 9 positions agree with TRBD1. The germline gives CDR1 SEHNR, CDR2 FQNEAQ (reference sequence). V shed 5 bases and J 0 bases; nucleotides not matched to a gene: 4. This CDR3 region has 15 residues. CDR3 amino acids: CASSPDRGMNTEAFF. The CDR3 DNA sequence: TGTGCCAGCAGCCCGGACAGGGGAATGAACACTGAAGCTTTCTTT.

J is TRBJ2-7 and V is TRBV7-3; 12 nucleotides align to TRBD2. V lost 5 bases to trimming and J lost 1 base; unmatched junction nucleotides: 3. In germline, CDR1 is SGHTA, CDR2 FQGTGA. CDR3 length: 15 residues. The DNA for the CDR3 is TGTGCCAGCAGCCGAACTAGCGGGGGGTCCTACGAGCAGTACTTC. Amino acid sequence: CASSRTSGGSYEQYF.

This clone was seen only once. CDR3 loop: CASYPNPGQGTNYGYTF. The CDR3 DNA sequence: TGTGCCAGCTATCCGAACCCGGGACAGGGGACTAACTATGGCTACACCTTC. This sequence joins TRBV14 and TRBJ1-2, with 10 bases aligning to TRBD1. V trimming: 8 bases; J trimming: 0 bases; junction bases outside the gene matches: 12. The length of the CDR3 is 17 residues. In germline, CDR1 is SGHDN, CDR2 FVKESK.

The chain combines TRBV5-1 with TRBJ2-7; TRBD2 agrees at 10 bases. The CDR3 has 15 amino acids. Germline V gives CDR1 SGHRS, CDR2 YFSETQ. V lost 4 bases and J lost 2; bases outside the gene matches: 6. The CDR3 loop reads CASSAKLAGTYEQYF. In DNA form, the CDR3 reads TGCGCCAGCAGCGCGAAACTAGCGGGGACCTACGAGCAGTACTTC. The entire variable domain, with the rest obtained from reference TRBV5-1 and TRBJ2-7, is as follows: KAGVTQTPRYLIKTRGQQVTLSCSPISGHRSVSWYQQTPGQGLQFLFEYFSETQRNKGNFPGRFSGRQFSNSRSEMNVSTLELGDSALYLCASSAKLAGTYEQYFGPGTRLTVT.

V is TRBV7-9 and J is TRBJ1-2; TRBD1 aligns across 7 bases. Germline V gives CDR1 SEHNR, CDR2 FQNEAQ (reference sequence). V trimming: 6 bases; J trimming: 7 bases; junction bases outside the gene matches: 17. The CDR3 sequence is 16 residues long. CDR3 coding DNA: TGTGCCAGCAGGTCGCTGGGGGACAGAGGGGCTTTTGGCTACACCTTC. This translates into CASRSLGDRGAFGYTF.

V usage is TRBV28 and J usage is TRBJ1-5; D not certain. Trimming cost V 2 bases and J 3 bases, with 8 bases left between them. Germline V CDR1 and CDR2: MDHEN, SYDVKM. CDR3 length: 14 amino acids. DNA for the CDR3: TGTGCCAGCAGTTTACTGTCCGACAATCAGCCCCAGCATTTT. It encodes CASSLLSDNQPQHF.

The chain couples TRBV28 to TRBJ1-3; D ambiguous. V was shortened by 1 base and J by 0 bases, with 4 bases between the two germline ends. The CDR3 spans 14 residues. Germline V gene data show CDR1 as MDHEN and CDR2 as SYDVKM. The CDR3 spells CASSLSGSGNTIYF. CDR3 nucleotide sequence: TGTGCCAGCAGTTTATCCGGCTCTGGAAACACCATATATTTT.

The chain has TRBV5-3 and TRBJ2-1, with 8 bases identical to TRBD2. TRBV5-3 is given ORF status, its function remaining uncertain. The CDR3 is 16 amino acids. Trimming took 1 base from V and 5 from J; bases not matched to a gene: 8. CDR3 protein: CARSLSSGPHNNEQFF. The CDR3 DNA follows: TGTGCCAGAAGCTTGTCTAGCGGGCCACATAACAATGAGCAGTTCTTC.

The chain links TRBV5-1 to TRBJ2-1; D perhaps matches TRBD1 (5 bases). The germline CDR1 and CDR2 sequences are SGHRS and YFSETQ. With 0 bases removed from V and 9 bases from J, the gap between germline ends came to 7 bases. The CDR3 is 12 residues long. CDR3: CASSLEGIEQFF. The CDR3 DNA reads TGCGCCAGCAGCTTGGAGGGGATTGAGCAGTTCTTC.

The chain is built from TRBV28 and TRBJ2-3; a weak D match, TRBD2 (6 bases). Germline loops: CDR1 MDHEN, CDR2 SYDVKM. V lost 4 bases, J lost 3 bases, and 11 bases lay in between. The CDR3 is made up of 14 amino acids. CDR3 residues: CASSSVRETDTQYF. CDR3 in DNA: TGTGCCAGCAGTTCGGTCCGGGAGACAGATACGCAGTATTTT.

V usage is TRBV6-5 and J usage is TRBJ1-3; no definite D call. Germline V gives CDR1 MNHEY, CDR2 SVGAGI. This CDR3 region has 14 residues. The ends were cut back, 2 bases at V and 4 bases at J, with 9 bases in the middle. The CDR3 DNA sequence: TGTGCCAGCAGTTACGGGGTAAACGGAAACACCATATATTTT. This sequence encodes CASSYGVNGNTIYF.

This clone came up once. The genes are TRBV9 and TRBJ2-1, with TRBD2 as a possible D gene (5 bases). V was pared by 2 bases and J by 12 bases, with 15 bases between. The CDR3 totals 13 residues. Germline V gene sequence: CDR1 SGDLS, CDR2 YYNGEE. DNA for the CDR3: TGTGCCAGCAGCGTCAGCAGCGGCGTCGGGCAGTTCTTC. Protein sequence: CASSVSSGVGQFF.

This chain links TRBV5-1 with TRBJ2-1; 12 bases line up with TRBD2. V lost 4 bases and J lost 2; bases outside the gene matches: 4. The germline V gene encodes CDR1 SGHRS and CDR2 YFSETQ. This CDR3 spans 16 amino acids. The CDR3: CASSKSSGGAYNEQFF. The DNA of the CDR3 is TGCGCCAGCAGCAAATCTAGCGGGGGGGCCTACAATGAGCAGTTCTTC.

The chain recombines TRBV5-4 with TRBJ2-1; TRBD2 might be the D (6 bases). The CDR3 runs 15 residues. Germline CDR1 reads SGHNT; CDR2 reads YYREEE (reference sequence). Trimming pared 4 bases from V and 6 bases from J, leaving 17 bases between. The CDR3 is CASSLAGTGPNEQFF. The CDR3 coding sequence is TGTGCCAGCAGCCTTGCCGGGACTGGCCCCAATGAGCAGTTCTTC. The whole variable domain, filled in from reference TRBV5-4 and TRBJ2-1, reads ETGVTQSPTHLIKTRGQQVTLRCSSQSGHNTVSWYQQALGQGPQFIFQYYREEENGRGNFPPRFSGLQFPNYSSELNVNALELDDSALYLCASSLAGTGPNEQFFGPGTRLTVL.

The V call is TRBV18, the J call TRBJ1-2; 8 nucleotides match TRBD1. The V gene end was trimmed by 6 bases and the J gene end by 6 bases; junction bases not matched to a gene: 6. Germline lookup yields CDR1 KGHSH and CDR2 LQKENI. The CDR3 spans 13 residues. CDR3: CASSPTGENGYTF. In nucleotides, the CDR3 is TGTGCCAGCTCTCCGACAGGGGAGAATGGCTACACCTTC. Using reference TRBV18 and TRBJ1-2 for the parts outside the CDR3, the full variable domain is NAGVMQNPRHLVRRRGQEARLRCSPMKGHSHVYWYRQLPEEGLKFMVYLQKENIIDESGMPKERFSAEFPKEGPSILRIQQVVRGDSAAYFCASSPTGENGYTFGSGTRLTVV.

In its sample, this clone was seen once. This rearrangement joins TRBV19 to TRBJ1-1; no clear D. Trimming pared 7 bases from V and 3 bases from J, leaving 18 bases between. Germline CDR1 reads LNHDA; CDR2 reads SQIVND (reference sequence). CDR3 length: 15 amino acids. The CDR3 loop reads CASTQEGSRDTEAFF. CDR3 sequence (DNA): TGTGCCAGTACCCAGGAAGGTTCCCGGGACACTGAAGCTTTCTTT.

This chain links TRBV14 with TRBJ2-5; 9 nucleotides line up with TRBD1. Unmatched junction bases numbered 6, after V lost 0 bases and J lost 4 bases. The CDR3 is made up of 16 amino acids. CDR1 is SGHDN and CDR2 is FVKESK in the germline V gene. This CDR3 is CASSQDTGQGIETQYF. The DNA of the CDR3 is TGTGCCAGCAGCCAAGATACGGGACAGGGCATAGAGACCCAGTACTTC.

This chain links TRBV23-1 with TRBJ2-7; 10 bases fit TRBD1. TRBV23-1 is assigned to the ORF class and has an uncertain function. V shed 0 bases and J 5 bases; nucleotides not matched to a gene: 1. CDR3 length: 14 residues. CDR3 in amino acids: CASSQSTGGNEQYF. The CDR3 bases are TGCGCCAGCAGTCAATCGACAGGGGGCAACGAGCAGTACTTC.

The chain is built from TRBV5-1 and TRBJ1-4, with D perhaps matching TRBD1 (6 bases). CDR3 length: 15 amino acids. Germline CDR1 reads SGHRS; CDR2 reads YFSETQ. Trimming pared 4 bases from V and 8 bases from J, leaving 18 bases between. DNA of the CDR3: TGCGCCAGCAGCCTCTCCTGGGGGGCTGGGGAAAAACTGTTTTTT. It codes for CASSLSWGAGEKLFF.

The rearrangement uses TRBV27 and TRBJ2-2; tentatively, D is TRBD1 (6 bases). With 0 bases removed from V and 5 bases from J, the gap between germline ends came to 10 bases. The CDR3 consists of 15 residues. Germline V CDR1 and CDR2: MNHEY, SMNVEV (reference sequence). The CDR3 protein is CASSLSGRGTGELFF. Here the CDR3 DNA reads TGTGCCAGCAGTTTATCGGGCAGGGGAACCGGGGAGCTGTTTTTT.

The chain uses TRBV29-1 and TRBJ2-7, with D maybe TRBD2 (5 bases). The CDR3 sequence is 13 residues long. V was trimmed by 7 bases and J by 1 base, leaving 14 bases between them. CDR1 and CDR2 (germline): SQVTM, ANQGSEA. CDR3 DNA: TGCAGCGCCCGGACCCGGGGATCCTACGAGCAGTACTTC. This translates into CSARTRGSYEQYF.

The V gene is TRBV29-1, the J gene TRBJ2-6; no clear D. CDR1 and CDR2 (germline): SQVTM, ANQGSEA. The CDR3 is 15 residues long. Deletions cut 4 bases from V and 0 bases from J, with 10 bases between. The CDR3 DNA is TGCAGCGTTGTCCGCAGGATCTCTGGGGCCAACGTCCTGACTTTC. Protein product: CSVVRRISGANVLTF. Complete variable domain (other parts from reference TRBV29-1 and TRBJ2-6): SAVISQKPSRDICQRGTSLTIQCQVDSQVTMMFWYRQQPGQSLTLIATANQGSEATYESGFVIDKFPISRPNLTFSTLTVSNMSPEDSSIYLCSVVRRISGANVLTFGAGSRLTVL.

V gene TRBV28 combines with J gene TRBJ1-2, with D unclear. Germline V gene sequence: CDR1 MDHEN, CDR2 SYDVKM. CDR3 length: 14 amino acids. V gave up 3 bases and J gave up 2 bases, with 10 bases separating them. Here the CDR3 DNA reads TGTGCCAGCAGTTTTTATCTGGGAAACTATGGCTACACCTTC. Protein: CASSFYLGNYGYTF.

This chain links TRBV7-9 with TRBJ2-5, with D possibly TRBD2 on 7 matching bases. V lost 6 bases, J lost 1 base, and 12 bases lay in between. The CDR3 extends over 14 amino acids. Germline CDR1 is SEHNR and CDR2 is FQNEAQ (reference sequence). The CDR3, as DNA: TGTGCCAGCAGAGGGGGGGGATTCCAAGAGACCCAGTACTTC. Protein sequence: CASRGGGFQETQYF.

The genes are TRBV5-4 and TRBJ1-4; D unresolved. CDR3 length: 12 residues. Deletions cut 2 bases from V and 5 bases from J, with 4 bases between. Germline CDR1 SGHNT, CDR2 YYREEE (reference sequence). The CDR3 DNA reads TGTGCCAGCAGCTTCAAGAATGAAAAACTGTTTTTT. It codes for CASSFKNEKLFF.

The chain couples TRBV6-5 to TRBJ2-1; possible D gene TRBD2, 6 bases. Trimming removed 4 bases from V and 7 bases from J, with 20 bases in between. Germline V lookup: CDR1 MNHEY, CDR2 SVGAGI. CDR3 length equals 16 residues. CDR3 sequence: CASSSQDPNRGNEQFF. In nucleotides, the CDR3 is TGTGCCAGCAGTTCCCAGGACCCCAATCGGGGGAATGAGCAGTTCTTC.

The rearrangement uses TRBV28 and TRBJ2-6, with a possible D match to TRBD1 (6 bases). The CDR3 runs to 17 residues. Trimming took off 6 bases at V and 0 bases at J, with 15 bases between the two ends. In germline, CDR1 is MDHEN, CDR2 SYDVKM. The CDR3 region is CASRAAQGSSGANVLTF. As DNA, the CDR3 is TGTGCCAGCAGGGCCGCGCAGGGGAGCTCTGGGGCCAACGTCCTGACTTTC.

This chain connects TRBV5-1 to TRBJ2-1; D tentatively fits TRBD1 or TRBD2 (5 bases each). Germline assignment: CDR1 SGHRS and CDR2 YFSETQ. The CDR3 runs 18 residues. Trimming removed 1 base from V and 6 bases from J, with 23 bases in between. The CDR3 DNA reads TGCGCCAGCAGCTTGAGTCCTCATCTAGCCGGGGCCCGCAATGAGCAGTTCTTC. Residues: CASSLSPHLAGARNEQFF.

This clone appeared once. The chain couples TRBV6-5 to TRBJ2-3; possible D gene TRBD2, 5 bases. Germline values: CDR1 MNHEY, CDR2 SVGAGI. Between the trimmed V and J ends, which lost 2 bases and 4 bases, there was a span of 10 bases. This CDR3 has 14 amino acids. The CDR3 coding sequence is TGTGCCAGCAGTTACGGCGCGGGTCCAGATACGCAGTATTTT. This gives the protein CASSYGAGPDTQYF.